The sequence of this T cell receptor (beta chain) was determined in a study of post-analysis software for immune sequencing data. Across the study: Several disease courses (relapsing-remitting, secondary progressive and progressive-relapsing) of multiple sclerosis were included. Study-level points and caveats: Strong same-batch co-clustering of samples appeared with F measure clustering. The study found significantly lower normalized Chao1 diversity in multiple sclerosis patients than in controls. Patients had higher frequencies than controls of about 5 TRBV segments, including TRBV5-6, TRBV5-1 and TRBV20-1.

Details on this clonotype: Its antigen is unknown.

Presence of unique molecular identifiers characterized the TCR beta cDNA libraries. The authors obtained 400,000 to 600,000 cDNA molecules from approximately 0.95 to 9.8 million T cells. MiXCR was run by TCRdb on the PCR reads, yielding one entry per CDR3 protein. The data hold roughly 600,000 distinct CDR3 sequences, with about 40% observed a single time. In germline, CDR1 is MNHNY, CDR2 SVGAGI (reference sequence). The junction had 16 bases not matched to a gene; V was cut back by 6 bases and J by 3 bases. CDR3 length: 17 amino acids. The receptor comes from a girl between 5 and 17 years old with multiple sclerosis. The chain recombines TRBV6-6 with TRBJ2-7, with TRBD2 identical over 8 bases. Sample: blood. The CDR3, as DNA: TGTGCCAGCAGGCCTTGGTCTAGCGGGCTTGAATACTACGAGCAGTACTTC. Amino acids: CASRPWSSGLEYYEQYF.